One sample yielded the 8 T cell receptor beta chains listed below, sequenced in a study of T cell repertoires in ileal Crohn's disease. Time point here: neoterminal ileum biopsy at postoperative endoscopy, about 6 months after surgery. Clones were read by immunoSEQ multiplex PCR, and TCRdb kept only the in-frame ones, dropping some. The data hold about 3,000 clones, with roughly 89% observed a single time. Source material: ileal tissue. These receptors all come from an adult with Crohn's disease.

The J gene is TRBJ2-6, the V gene TRBV15; D perhaps matches TRBD1 (5 bases). The CDR3 spans 15 residues. The V and J ends lost 2 bases and 0 bases respectively, with 5 bases between them. The germline gives CDR1 LNHNV, CDR2 YYDKDF (reference sequence). In nucleotides, the CDR3 is TGTGCCACCAGCAGACAGGGCTCTGGGGCCAACGTCCTGACTTTC. Amino acid sequence: CATSRQGSGANVLTF.

The CDR3 DNA reads as TGTGCCAGTCGCCGGACTAGCGGGAGAGTCAATGAGCAGTTCTTC. Translation gives CASRRTSGRVNEQFF. The chain uses TRBV6-5 and TRBJ2-1; 13 positions agree with TRBD2. The CDR3 loop spans 15 amino acids. The germline V gene encodes CDR1 MNHEY and CDR2 SVGAGI. V dropped 9 bases and J dropped 6; count of bases not matched to a gene: 8.

The chain has TRBV7-2 and TRBJ1-4, with 9 bases lining up with TRBD1. V lost 1 base, J lost 7 bases, and 7 bases stayed unmatched. The CDR3 extends over 16 amino acids. CDR1 and CDR2 from the germline V gene are SGHTA and FQGNSA. CDR3 sequence: CASSLVMGQGGEKLFF. Here the CDR3 DNA reads TGTGCCAGCAGCTTAGTAATGGGACAGGGTGGTGAAAAACTGTTTTTT.

The chain recombines TRBV5-1 with TRBJ2-1, with 7 nucleotides matching TRBD1. In germline, CDR1 is SGHRS, CDR2 YFSETQ. This CDR3 has 15 residues. V lost 6 bases, J lost 6 bases, and 12 bases stayed unmatched. CDR3: CASNKGAGFFNEQFF. The CDR3 DNA sequence: TGCGCCAGCAACAAGGGGGCAGGGTTTTTCAATGAGCAGTTCTTC.

This chain uses TRBV2 with TRBJ2-2, with a tentative D call TRBD1 (6 bases). V lost 1 base and J 13 bases, leaving 13 bases between the germline ends. This CDR3 is built from 13 residues. CDR1 and CDR2 (germline): SNHLY, FYNNEI. In DNA form, the CDR3 reads TGTGCCAGCAGTGAAGTGGGCAGGGGCCCGCTGTTTTTT. Residues: CASSEVGRGPLFF.

The chain couples TRBV4-2 to TRBJ2-7, with TRBD2 matching over 11 bases. This CDR3 contains 16 residues. V shed 3 bases, J shed 0 bases, and the junction held 4 bases outside the gene matches. Germline CDR1 is LGHNA and CDR2 is YNFKEQ. In DNA form, the CDR3 reads TGTGCCAGCAGCCAGGGGACTAGCGGAGACTCCTACGAGCAGTACTTC. This translates into CASSQGTSGDSYEQYF.

This clone appeared a single time. The chain carries TRBV6-4 and TRBJ2-3; D may be TRBD2 (6 bases). Per germline, CDR1 MRHNA and CDR2 SNTAGT. Trimming cost V 3 bases and J 0 bases, with 10 bases left between them. The CDR3 covers 15 residues. CDR3 coding DNA: TGTGCCAGCAGTGAGGGGAGCGGGAGCACAGATACGCAGTATTTT. Its protein product is CASSEGSGSTDTQYF.

There are a few counts of this clone. Here the CDR3 DNA reads TGTGCCAGCAGCACGAACACCGGGGAGCTGTTTTTT. It specifies CASSTNTGELFF. This chain links TRBV6-5 with TRBJ2-2; no definite D call. Germline CDR1 MNHEY, CDR2 SVGAGI. V was cut by 6 bases and J by 0 bases, with 2 bases left in between. CDR3 length: 12 residues.